Each of the 23 T cell receptor beta chains below was sequenced from the same sample in a study of blood T cell repertoires in COVID-19. TCRdb's copy holds only in-frame clones and misses some; the assay was immunoSEQ multiplex PCR. The top ten hold under 8% of the sample, which has more than 85,000 clones, approximately 82% seen once. The sequenced sample was peripheral blood. The receptors derive from a woman aged 80 or older with active or convalescent COVID-19.

The rearrangement uses TRBV9 and TRBJ2-3; 8 bases agree with TRBD1. Trimming took 2 bases from V and 0 from J; bases not matched to a gene: 11. The CDR3 runs 18 residues. Germline CDR1 and CDR2: SGDLS and YYNGEE. CDR3 in amino acids: CASSVRQGYYSSTDTQYF. The DNA of the CDR3 is TGTGCCAGCAGCGTTCGACAGGGGTACTACTCTAGCACAGATACGCAGTATTTT. The full variable domain, its missing parts supplied by reference TRBV9 and TRBJ2-3, is DSGVTQTPKHLITATGQRVTLRCSPRSGDLSVYWYQQSLDQGLQFLIQYYNGEERAKGNILERFSAQQFPDLHSELNLSSLELGDSALYFCASSVRQGYYSSTDTQYFGPGTRLTVL.

The genes are TRBV7-9 and TRBJ2-7, with TRBD1 matching 7 bases. Germline V gene sequence: CDR1 SEHNR, CDR2 FQNEAQ (reference sequence). CDR3 size: 12 residues. The J segment lost 8 bases and the V segment lost 5 bases, leaving 6 bases of the junction unmatched. CDR3 DNA: TGTGCCAGCAGCACTGACAGGGTTAAGCAGTACTTC. Its protein product is CASSTDRVKQYF.

Only a few counts were recorded for this clone. The rearrangement links TRBV3-1 (or the pseudogene TRBV3-2) to TRBJ1-1, with D perhaps TRBD1 (6 bases). This CDR3 contains 12 residues. CDR1 LGHDT and CDR2 YNNKEL come from the germline V gene (reference sequence). The V end was cut by 6 bases, the J end by 4 bases, with 9 bases between. The CDR3 DNA follows: TGTGCCAGCAGTAGGGGGTCCACTGAAGCTTTCTTT. Translation: CASSRGSTEAFF.

This clone was detected only once. This chain links TRBV28 with TRBJ1-3; no clear D. The CDR3 covers 16 residues. The germline V gene has CDR1 MDHEN and CDR2 SYDVKM. Trimming removed 1 base from V and 6 bases from J, with 16 bases in between. The DNA of the CDR3 is TGTGCCAGCAGTTTATACACTTCTAGGTTGATAAACACCATATATTTT. This codes for CASSLYTSRLINTIYF.

The chain uses TRBV20-1 and TRBJ2-7; D unresolved. Per germline, CDR1 DFQATT and CDR2 SNEGSKA (reference sequence). This CDR3 is built from 15 residues. The V gene lost 3 bases and the J gene lost 3 bases, with 18 bases spanning the gap. CDR3 nucleotide sequence: TGCAGTGCTAGTCTATCGCGGAGTTTTTTCTACGAGCAGTACTTC. Amino acid sequence: CSASLSRSFFYEQYF.

The chain has TRBV28 and TRBJ2-7, with a weak D call TRBD2 (5 bases). This CDR3 is built from 13 residues. The V gene's germline CDR1 is MDHEN and CDR2 SYDVKM. The ends were cut back, 3 bases at V and 2 bases at J, with 8 bases in the middle. The CDR3 region has the DNA TGTGCCAGCAGTTTGCGGGTTCCCTACGAGCAGTACTTC. Its protein product is CASSLRVPYEQYF. Looking up the rest from reference TRBV28 and TRBJ2-7 gives the full variable domain: DVKVTQSSRYLVKRTGEKVFLECVQDMDHENMFWYRQDPGLGLRLIYFSYDVKMKEKGDIPEGYSVSREKKERFSLILESASTNQTSMYLCASSLRVPYEQYFGPGTRLTVT.

The chain links TRBV7-6 to TRBJ1-1, with TRBD1 as a possible D gene (6 bases). The CDR3 has 13 residues. Trimming left V 3 bases short and J 4 bases short, with 9 bases between. Per the germline V gene, CDR1 is SGHVS and CDR2 is FNYEAQ. DNA of the CDR3: TGTGCCAGCAGCTTTGGGGGCGGCACTGAAGCTTTCTTT. It encodes CASSFGGGTEAFF.

V usage is TRBV3-1 (or the pseudogene TRBV3-2) and J usage is TRBJ2-5; 7 bases align to TRBD1. With V trimmed by 0 bases and J by 5 bases, 9 bases remained unmatched. The CDR3 sequence is 16 residues long. Germline V lookup: CDR1 LGHDT, CDR2 YNNKEL (reference sequence). CDR3 loop: CASSQDQTGSRETQYF. DNA for the CDR3: TGTGCCAGCAGCCAAGATCAGACAGGGTCAAGGGAGACCCAGTACTTC.

The rearrangement joins TRBV11-1 to TRBJ1-2; maybe TRBD1 (6 bases). Trimming pared 5 bases from V and 8 bases from J, leaving 15 bases between. The CDR3 runs 13 residues. Germline assignment: CDR1 SGHAT and CDR2 FQDESV (reference sequence). The CDR3 sequence is CASSHQGFRGYTF. The CDR3 region has the DNA TGTGCCAGCAGCCACCAGGGGTTTAGAGGCTACACCTTC.

With respect to this clone: Additional DNA sequences in this sample encode the identical CDR3. The J gene is TRBJ2-5, the V gene TRBV9; TRBD2 aligns across 13 bases. V gave up 0 bases and J gave up 4 bases; unmatched junction bases: 3. The CDR3 contains 16 residues. The germline V gene encodes CDR1 SGDLS and CDR2 YYNGEE. The CDR3 DNA is TGTGCCAGCAGCGTAGGTGGACTAGCGGGAGTAGAGACCCAGTACTTC. Translated: CASSVGGLAGVETQYF.

The chain joins TRBV7-9 to TRBJ1-1; tentatively, D is TRBD1 (6 bases). The CDR3 has 15 residues. V was trimmed by 4 bases and J by 1 base, leaving 13 bases between them. Germline V gives CDR1 SEHNR, CDR2 FQNEAQ (reference sequence). In nucleotides, the CDR3 is TGTGCCAGCAGCTCGAAACAGGGTAGGAACACTGAAGCTTTCTTT. Translation gives CASSSKQGRNTEAFF.

This clone occurred once. The chain couples TRBV3-1 (or the pseudogene TRBV3-2) to TRBJ1-1; 8 bases line up with TRBD1. J gave up 11 bases and V 4 bases, and 9 bases lay outside the gene matches. The CDR3 spans 13 residues. Germline values: CDR1 LGHDT, CDR2 YNNKEL (reference sequence). The CDR3 reads CASSLTGDLWAFF. The CDR3 DNA follows: TGTGCCAGCAGCCTGACAGGGGATCTGTGGGCTTTCTTT.

CDR3 protein: CASSPPGLAVPGLYEQYF. The CDR3 nucleotides are TGTGCCAGCAGTCCCCCGGGACTAGCGGTACCGGGCCTCTACGAGCAGTACTTC. The V and J genes are TRBV28 and TRBJ2-7; TRBD2 aligns across 11 bases. Trimming removed 5 bases from V and 3 bases from J; junction bases left unmatched: 15. This CDR3 comprises 18 residues. The germline V gene encodes CDR1 MDHEN and CDR2 SYDVKM.

The chain has TRBV5-5 and TRBJ2-2, with TRBD1 as a possible D gene (6 bases). V lost 1 base, J lost 5 bases, and 15 bases lay in between. This CDR3 comprises 16 residues. Germline V gives CDR1 SGHKS, CDR2 YYEKEE (reference sequence). CDR3 bases: TGTGCCAGCAGCTTGAGGACAGAGGGTTTGACCGGGGAGCTGTTTTTT. As protein: CASSLRTEGLTGELFF. Full variable domain (outside the CDR3, taken from reference TRBV5-5 and TRBJ2-2): DAGVTQSPTHLIKTRGQQVTLRCSPISGHKSVSWYQQVLGQGPQFIFQYYEKEERGRGNFPDRFSARQFPNYSSELNVNALLLGDSALYLCASSLRTEGLTGELFFGEGSRLTVL.

This clone came up a few times. The sample carries other DNA sequences with the same CDR3. The chain has TRBV5-1 and TRBJ2-3; TRBD2 might be the D (6 bases). V lost 2 bases and J lost 5, with 15 bases in between. This CDR3 is 15 amino acids long. The germline V gene encodes CDR1 SGHRS and CDR2 YFSETQ. CDR3 region: CASSLPSGRGDTQYF. The CDR3 DNA follows: TGCGCCAGCAGCTTACCCAGCGGGCGTGGAGATACGCAGTATTTT.

In its sample, this clone was seen a few times. V and J are TRBV20-1 and TRBJ1-4, with D uncertain. The CDR3 totals 12 residues. The V gene lost 3 bases and the J gene lost 10 bases, with 12 bases spanning the gap. Germline V gives CDR1 DFQATT, CDR2 SNEGSKA (reference sequence). The DNA for the CDR3 is TGCAGTGCTAGTGGGCTGGAGGGAAAACTGTTTTTT. Residues: CSASGLEGKLFF.

The V and J genes are TRBV30 and TRBJ2-1; 11 nucleotides align to TRBD2. V lost 7 bases to trimming and J lost 10 bases; unmatched junction nucleotides: 9. CDR3 length equals 13 residues. Germline CDR1 GTSNPN, CDR2 SVGIG (reference sequence). CDR3 protein: CASAASGRQEQFF. In DNA, the CDR3 is TGTGCCTCGGCAGCTAGCGGGAGGCAGGAGCAGTTCTTC. Supplemented by reference TRBV30 and TRBJ2-1, the full variable domain reads SQTIHQWPATLVQPVGSPLSLECTVEGTSNPNLYWYRQAAGRGLQLLFYSVGIGQISSEVPQNLSASRPQDRQFILSSKKLLLSDSGFYLCASAASGRQEQFFGPGTRLTVL.

This clone was seen a few times. Different DNA sequences within this sample yield the same CDR3. V is TRBV5-1 and J is TRBJ2-1; possible D gene TRBD2, 5 bases. The CDR3 is 14 amino acids. From germline, CDR1 is SGHRS and CDR2 YFSETQ. The ends were cut back, 0 bases at V and 7 bases at J, with 11 bases in the middle. CDR3 residues: CASSLGTGGNEQFF. The DNA for the CDR3 is TGCGCCAGCAGCTTGGGGACTGGCGGGAATGAGCAGTTCTTC.

The rearrangement joins TRBV11-2 to TRBJ2-7, with 9 bases aligning to TRBD2. Trimming took 0 bases from V and 2 from J; bases not matched to a gene: 2. Germline CDR1 reads SGHAT; CDR2 reads FQNNGV. There are 15 residues in the CDR3. The CDR3 spells CASSLEGLAPYEQYF. The DNA for the CDR3 is TGTGCCAGCAGCTTAGAAGGACTAGCGCCCTACGAGCAGTACTTC.

This chain connects TRBV12-3 or TRBV12-4 to TRBJ1-1; D gene unclear. The CDR3 extends over 12 amino acids. The ends were cut back, 9 bases at V and 3 bases at J, with 11 bases in the middle. CDR3 region: CASRKQDTEAFF. Here the CDR3 DNA reads TGTGCCAGTAGAAAGCAGGACACTGAAGCTTTCTTT.

The gene calls are TRBV10-3 and TRBJ2-7, with 8 positions matching TRBD1. Losses at the gene ends were 3 bases for V and 4 bases for J; bases not matched to a gene: 5. The CDR3 sequence is 14 residues long. CDR1 is ENHRY, CDR2 SYGVKD, per germline. The CDR3 loop reads CAISETGGDYEQYF. The DNA for the CDR3 is TGTGCCATCAGTGAAACAGGGGGTGATTACGAGCAGTACTTC.

The chain is built from TRBV6-1 and TRBJ2-5, with 10 bases aligning to TRBD2. This CDR3 comprises 18 residues. Germline loops: CDR1 MNHNS, CDR2 SASEGT. Trimming at V came to 2 bases and at J to 3 bases, leaving 12 bases not matched to a gene. CDR3 loop: CASSEPRSGRAREETQYF. The DNA of the CDR3 is TGTGCCAGCAGTGAACCGAGGAGCGGGAGGGCCCGAGAAGAGACCCAGTACTTC.

This clone has just a few counts. This chain links TRBV6-2 or TRBV6-3 with TRBJ2-1; 8 bases are shared with TRBD1. The CDR3 is 16 amino acids. The germline gives CDR1 MNHEY, CDR2 SVGEGT. With V trimmed by 1 base and J by 3 bases, 5 bases remained unmatched. CDR3 DNA sequence: TGTGCCAGCAGTTACTTCGGACAGGGAATCTACAATGAGCAGTTCTTC. This translates into CASSYFGQGIYNEQFF.